This is a list of T cell receptor beta chains from one sample in a study of cytomegalovirus exposure and HLA in healthy donors. TCRdb's table, derived via immunoSEQ multiplex PCR, lists solely in-frame clones and lacks some. The profile covers under 200,000 clones, with about 76% appearing a single time and roughly 7.3% taken by the ten largest. Sequenced sample: PBMCs. The receptors shown here come from a male donor in good health and CMV-seropositive. The CDR3 runs from the conserved cysteine through the conserved F or W. Fields, in order: J gene, clone size, D gene, V gene, CDR3 protein, CDR3 DNA. D genes are given only for firm matches. Part of the rows lack a size; the others show once, few, many or a class for expanded clones.

TRBJ1-1,once,TRBD1,TRBV7-2,CASSALGGAEAFF,TGTGCCAGCAGCGCCTTAGGGGGCGCTGAAGCTTTCTTT
TRBJ2-1,-,TRBD2,TRBV30,CAWTSLAGAYNEQFF,TGTGCCTGGACATCGCTAGCGGGGGCGTACAATGAGCAGTTCTTC
TRBJ2-3,-,-,TRBV4-3,CASSQEGDLPTPMGTQYF,TGCGCCAGCAGCCAAGAGGGGGACTTACCCACCCCCATGGGCACGCAGTATTTT
TRBJ1-2,-,-,TRBV14,CASSQALQGAHGYTF,TGTGCCAGCAGCCAAGCGCTACAGGGTGCCCATGGCTACACCTTC
TRBJ2-1,-,TRBD2,TRBV7-9,CASSTRGGAYEQFF,TGTGCCAGCAGCACCCGCGGGGGGGCGTATGAGCAGTTCTTC
TRBJ1-2,-,-,TRBV9,CASSPSQSYGYTF,TGTGCCAGCAGCCCTAGCCAGAGCTATGGCTACACCTTC
TRBJ1-1,-,-,TRBV30,CAWSYGGNTEAFF,TGTGCCTGGAGTTACGGGGGGAACACTGAAGCTTTCTTT
TRBJ2-4,-,TRBD2,TRBV2,CASSSGVKNIQYF,TGTGCCAGCAGTAGCGGGGTTAAAAACATTCAGTACTTC
TRBJ2-2,-,TRBD1,TRBV6-6,CASSAPDRVSGELFF,TGTGCCAGCAGTGCCCCGGACAGGGTGAGCGGGGAGCTGTTTTTT
TRBJ2-2,-,TRBD1,TRBV7-3,CASSSLGTGSGNTGELFF,TGTGCCAGCAGCTCCCTTGGGACAGGGAGCGGTAACACCGGGGAGCTGTTTTTT
TRBJ2-7,-,TRBD1,TRBV6-1,CASFDGTGPYEQYF,TGTGCCAGCTTTGACGGGACAGGGCCCTACGAGCAGTACTTC
TRBJ1-6,-,-,TRBV5-6,CASSLFVSVYNSPLHF,TGTGCCAGCAGCTTGTTTGTCTCAGTTTATAATTCACCCCTCCACTTT
TRBJ2-4,few,-,TRBV12-5,CASGLDGKNIQYF,TGTGCTAGTGGCTTGGACGGGAAAAACATTCAGTACTTC
TRBJ2-3,-,TRBD1,TRBV6-4,CASSDGQGSTDTQYF,TGTGCCAGCAGTGACGGACAGGGCAGCACAGATACGCAGTATTTT
TRBJ2-7,once,TRBD1,TRBV2,CASIRQGPYEQYF,TGTGCCAGTATCCGACAGGGTCCCTACGAGCAGTACTTC
TRBJ2-1,few,-,TRBV2,CASSVDTYNEQFF,TGTGCCAGCAGTGTGGACACATACAATGAGCAGTTCTTC
TRBJ2-3,-,TRBD2,TRBV7-2,CASSLQTSGGDTQYF,TGTGCCAGCAGCCTTCAGACTAGCGGTGGGGATACGCAGTATTTT
TRBJ2-2,few,TRBD1,TRBV5-6,CASSLERQGFTGELFF,TGTGCCAGCAGCTTGGAGCGACAGGGCTTCACCGGGGAGCTGTTTTTT
TRBJ2-2,-,TRBD2,TRBV5-4,CASSYGLAGLLKNTGELFF,TGTGCCAGCAGTTATGGACTAGCGGGGCTACTTAAAAACACCGGGGAGCTGTTTTTT
TRBJ2-7,-,TRBD2,TRBV4-2,CASKLAGYSYEQYF,TGTGCCAGCAAACTAGCGGGGTACTCCTACGAGCAGTACTTC
TRBJ1-2,-,TRBD1,TRBV19,CASTIGTGSYGYTF,TGTGCCAGTACCATCGGGACAGGGAGCTATGGCTACACCTTC
TRBJ1-4,-,-,TRBV30,CAWSVRNEKLFF,TGTGCCTGGAGTGTTCGGAATGAAAAACTGTTTTTT
TRBJ2-7,-,-,TRBV19,CASCTGPSRAWNEQYF,TGTGCCAGCTGCACAGGGCCCTCCCGTGCGTGGAACGAGCAGTACTTC
TRBJ1-4,-,-,TRBV5-6,CASSLTGLGTNEKLFF,TGTGCCAGCAGCTTGACAGGGCTAGGGACTAATGAAAAACTGTTTTTT